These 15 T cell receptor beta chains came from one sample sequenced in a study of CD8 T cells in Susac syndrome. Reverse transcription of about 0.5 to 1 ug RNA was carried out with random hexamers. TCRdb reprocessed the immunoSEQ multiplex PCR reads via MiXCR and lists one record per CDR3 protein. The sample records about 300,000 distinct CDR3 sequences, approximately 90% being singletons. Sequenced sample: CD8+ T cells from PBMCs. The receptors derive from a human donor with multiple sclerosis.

CDR3 sequence: CASSVGGGQRNQPQHF. Here the CDR3 DNA reads TGTGCCAGCAGCGTAGGGGGGGGACAGAGGAATCAGCCCCAGCATTTT. The chain couples TRBV9 to TRBJ1-5; 7 bases are a match to TRBD1. CDR1 SGDLS and CDR2 YYNGEE come from the germline V gene. Trimming removed 0 bases from V and 4 bases from J; junction bases left unmatched: 7. This CDR3 spans 16 amino acids.

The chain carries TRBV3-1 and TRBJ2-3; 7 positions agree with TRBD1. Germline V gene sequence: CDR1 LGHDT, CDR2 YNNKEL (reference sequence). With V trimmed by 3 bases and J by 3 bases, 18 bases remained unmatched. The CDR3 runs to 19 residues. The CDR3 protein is CASSHLGGRGQPNTDTQYF. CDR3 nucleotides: TGTGCCAGCAGCCACTTAGGTGGAAGGGGACAGCCTAATACAGATACGCAGTATTTT.

This CDR3 is CASSLYQTSSTDTQYF. CDR3 DNA sequence: TGTGCCAGCAGCTTATATCAAACCTCTAGCACAGATACGCAGTATTTT. V usage is TRBV7-8 and J usage is TRBJ2-3; D is ambiguous. V gave up 2 bases and J gave up 0 bases, with 12 bases separating them. The germline V gene encodes CDR1 SGHVS and CDR2 FQNEAQ. The CDR3 totals 16 residues.

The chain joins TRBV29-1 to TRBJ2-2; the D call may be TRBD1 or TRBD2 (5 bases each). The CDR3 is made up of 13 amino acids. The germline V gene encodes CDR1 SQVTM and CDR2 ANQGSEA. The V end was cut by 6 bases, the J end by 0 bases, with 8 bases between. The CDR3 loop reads CSVGTANTGELFF. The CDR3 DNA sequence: TGCAGCGTGGGGACGGCGAACACCGGGGAGCTGTTTTTT.

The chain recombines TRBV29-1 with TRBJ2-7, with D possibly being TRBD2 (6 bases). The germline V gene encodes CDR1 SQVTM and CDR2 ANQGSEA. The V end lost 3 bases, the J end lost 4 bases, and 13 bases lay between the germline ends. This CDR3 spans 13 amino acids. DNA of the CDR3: TGCAGCGTTGATGGGAAAGGGACTTACGAGCAGTACTTC. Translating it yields CSVDGKGTYEQYF.

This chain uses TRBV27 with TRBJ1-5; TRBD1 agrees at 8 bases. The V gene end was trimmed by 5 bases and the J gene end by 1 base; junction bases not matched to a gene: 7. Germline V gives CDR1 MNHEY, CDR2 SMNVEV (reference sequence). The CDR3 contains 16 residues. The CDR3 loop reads CASSPIQGGSNQPQHF. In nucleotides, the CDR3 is TGTGCCAGCAGTCCCATACAGGGGGGGAGCAATCAGCCCCAGCATTTT.

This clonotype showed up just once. As DNA, the CDR3 is TGTGCCAGCAGCTTATTCTCAGAAGAGACCCAGTACTTC. It specifies CASSLFSEETQYF. The chain links TRBV7-9 to TRBJ2-5, with no clear D. Germline CDR1 and CDR2: SEHNR and FQNEAQ (reference sequence). This CDR3 comprises 13 residues. The ends were cut back, 2 bases at V and 3 bases at J, with 7 bases in the middle.

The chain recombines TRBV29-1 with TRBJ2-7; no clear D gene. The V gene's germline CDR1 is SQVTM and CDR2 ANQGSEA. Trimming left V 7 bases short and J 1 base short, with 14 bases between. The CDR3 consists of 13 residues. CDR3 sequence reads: CSAATPPSYEQYF. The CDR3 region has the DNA TGCAGCGCCGCGACACCCCCGTCCTACGAGCAGTACTTC.

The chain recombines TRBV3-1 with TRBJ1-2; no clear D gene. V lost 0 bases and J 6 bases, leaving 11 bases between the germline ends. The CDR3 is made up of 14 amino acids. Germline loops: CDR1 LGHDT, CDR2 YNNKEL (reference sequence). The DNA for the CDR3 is TGTGCCAGCAGCCAAGAAAGGCCAGAGGATGGCTACACCTTC. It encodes CASSQERPEDGYTF.

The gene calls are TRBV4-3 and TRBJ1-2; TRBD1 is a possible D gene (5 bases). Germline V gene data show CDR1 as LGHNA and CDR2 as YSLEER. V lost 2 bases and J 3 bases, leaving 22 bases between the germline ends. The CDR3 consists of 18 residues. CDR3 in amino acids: CASSQLRVGDGIDYGYTF. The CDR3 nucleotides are TGCGCCAGCAGCCAATTAAGGGTCGGGGACGGTATTGACTATGGCTACACCTTC.

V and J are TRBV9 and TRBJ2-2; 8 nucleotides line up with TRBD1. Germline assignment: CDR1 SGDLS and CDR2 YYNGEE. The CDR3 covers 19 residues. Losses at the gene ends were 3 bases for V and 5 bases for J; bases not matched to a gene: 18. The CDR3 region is CASSANPTEAGGGTGELFF. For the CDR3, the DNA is TGTGCCAGCAGCGCTAACCCCACGGAGGCAGGGGGCGGGACCGGGGAGCTGTTTTTT.

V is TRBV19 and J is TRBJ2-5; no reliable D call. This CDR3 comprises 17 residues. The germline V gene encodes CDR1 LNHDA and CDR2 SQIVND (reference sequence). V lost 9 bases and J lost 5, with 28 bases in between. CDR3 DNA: TGTGCCAGCCCCACCCCCTCGAAGATGAAGTTCGGTGAGACCCAGTACTTC. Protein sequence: CASPTPSKMKFGETQYF. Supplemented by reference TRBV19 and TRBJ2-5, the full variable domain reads DGGITQSPKYLFRKEGQNVTLSCEQNLNHDAMYWYRQDPGQGLRLIYYSQIVNDFQKGDIAEGYSVSREKKESFPLTVTSAQKNPTAFYLCASPTPSKMKFGETQYFGPGTRLLVL.

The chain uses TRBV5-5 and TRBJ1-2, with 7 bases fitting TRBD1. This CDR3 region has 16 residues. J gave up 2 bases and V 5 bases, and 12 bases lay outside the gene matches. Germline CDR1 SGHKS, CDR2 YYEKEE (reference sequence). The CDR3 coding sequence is TGTGCCAGCAGGTCGACTGCAGGGGGTGAAAACTATGGCTACACCTTC. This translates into CASRSTAGGENYGYTF.

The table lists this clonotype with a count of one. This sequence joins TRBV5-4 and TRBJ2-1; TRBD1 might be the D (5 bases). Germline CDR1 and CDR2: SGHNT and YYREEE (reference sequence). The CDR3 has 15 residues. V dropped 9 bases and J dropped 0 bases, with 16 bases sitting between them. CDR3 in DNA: TGTGCCACCAAAGGGGCACTTCTCTCCTACAATGAGCAGTTCTTC. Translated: CATKGALLSYNEQFF.

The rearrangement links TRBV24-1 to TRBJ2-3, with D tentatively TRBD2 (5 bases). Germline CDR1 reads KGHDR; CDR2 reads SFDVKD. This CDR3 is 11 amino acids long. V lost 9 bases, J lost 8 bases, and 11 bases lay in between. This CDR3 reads CATGERTTQYF. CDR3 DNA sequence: TGTGCCACCGGAGAGCGGACTACGCAGTATTTT.